Following are 30 T cell receptor beta chains from one sample sequenced in a study of cytomegalovirus exposure and HLA in healthy donors. TCRdb keeps only in-frame clones here, not all; method: immunoSEQ multiplex PCR. The table records 120,000 or so clones, more than 95% of them present only once. Sequenced material: PBMCs. The receptors shown here come from a man younger than 30 in good health and CMV-seronegative.

The V call is TRBV19, the J call TRBJ1-1; 7 bases map to TRBD1. Germline CDR1 is LNHDA and CDR2 is SQIVND (reference sequence). The ends lost 8 bases at V and 2 bases at J; junction bases unmatched: 2. CDR3 size: 12 residues. The CDR3, as DNA: TGTGCCAGTGGGGACAGTAACACTGAAGCTTTCTTT. Its translation is CASGDSNTEAFF.

The V gene is TRBV4-3, the J gene TRBJ2-3, with 11 bases identical to TRBD2. CDR1 and CDR2 (germline): LGHNA, YSLEER. The V and J ends lost 1 base and 2 bases, in that order; junction bases with no gene match: 8. This CDR3 has 18 amino acids. The CDR3 protein is CASSQVFKGLAATDTQYF. As DNA, the CDR3 is TGCGCCAGCAGCCAAGTTTTTAAGGGACTAGCGGCCACAGATACGCAGTATTTT.

This sequence joins TRBV5-6 and TRBJ2-1, with TRBD2 matching 9 bases. Germline CDR1 and CDR2: SGHDT and YYEEEE. V lost 6 bases, J lost 2 bases, and 9 bases stayed unmatched. The CDR3 runs to 16 residues. Here the CDR3 DNA reads TGTGCCAGCACCCTTGAATTAGCGGGAGCCTACAATGAGCAGTTCTTC. It specifies CASTLELAGAYNEQFF.

This clone was observed once. V and J are TRBV14 and TRBJ1-2, with TRBD1 identical over 9 bases. V trimming: 1 base; J trimming: 7 bases; junction bases outside the gene matches: 10. Germline V lookup: CDR1 SGHDN, CDR2 FVKESK. The CDR3 spans 16 residues. Here the CDR3 reads CASSQGASRDRAGYTF. DNA for the CDR3: TGTGCCAGCAGCCAAGGGGCTTCCCGGGACAGGGCTGGCTACACCTTC.

The chain carries TRBV11-2 and TRBJ1-2; 10 nucleotides agree with TRBD1. CDR1 SGHAT and CDR2 FQNNGV come from the germline V gene. The CDR3 sequence is 17 residues long. J gave up 4 bases and V 3 bases, and 11 bases lay outside the gene matches. The CDR3 nucleotides are TGTGCCAGCAGCTTTCTATTTGGGACAGGGGTTCCCTATGGCTACACCTTC. It specifies CASSFLFGTGVPYGYTF.

V is TRBV28 and J is TRBJ2-3; 11 nucleotides agree with TRBD2. Germline V gives CDR1 MDHEN, CDR2 SYDVKM. V was clipped by 2 bases and J by 6 bases; unmatched bases: 4. The CDR3 contains 15 residues. CDR3 loop: CASSLILAGADTQYF. CDR3 DNA: TGTGCCAGCAGTTTAATACTAGCGGGAGCGGATACGCAGTATTTT.

This chain uses TRBV7-2 with TRBJ2-7; 11 bases fit TRBD2. The CDR3 is 17 amino acids. J was trimmed by 2 bases and V by 0 bases; bases with no gene match: 6. The germline V gene encodes CDR1 SGHTA and CDR2 FQGNSA. In nucleotides, the CDR3 is TGTGCCAGCAGCTTAGCGCGACTAGCGGGAACCCCCTACGAGCAGTACTTC. Translation gives CASSLARLAGTPYEQYF.

Written as DNA, the CDR3 is TGTGCCTGGGGCCTTGGACAGGGGACGGACGAGCAGTACTTC. This gives the protein CAWGLGQGTDEQYF. This chain links TRBV30 with TRBJ2-7; 9 bases map to TRBD1. V lost 5 bases to trimming and J lost 5 bases; unmatched junction nucleotides: 10. The CDR3 has 14 amino acids. Germline CDR1 reads GTSNPN; CDR2 reads SVGIG (reference sequence).

The chain joins TRBV27 to TRBJ2-1, with a possible D match to TRBD1 (5 bases). The V end was cut by 5 bases, the J end by 3 bases, with 11 bases between. Germline V lookup: CDR1 MNHEY, CDR2 SMNVEV (reference sequence). The CDR3 totals 14 residues. The CDR3 region has the DNA TGTGCCAGCAGTCCTGACAGTATCTACAATGAGCAGTTCTTC. Protein product: CASSPDSIYNEQFF.

V and J are TRBV5-8 and TRBJ2-2, with TRBD2 matching over 7 bases. CDR1 and CDR2 from the germline V gene are SGHTS and YDEGEE. This CDR3 is 16 amino acids long. Trimming cost V 6 bases and J 2 bases; bases outside gene matches: 10. CDR3 sequence reads: CASTRALARNTGELFF. Written as DNA, the CDR3 is TGTGCCAGCACCCGAGCACTAGCGAGAAACACCGGGGAGCTGTTTTTT. Filled out from reference TRBV5-8 and TRBJ2-2, the complete variable domain reads EAGVTQSPTHLIKTRGQQATLRCSPISGHTSVYWYQQALGLGLQFLLWYDEGEERNRGNFPPRFSGRQFPNYSSELNVNALELEDSALYLCASTRALARNTGELFFGEGSRLTVL.

The chain uses TRBV7-9 and TRBJ1-4, with D maybe TRBD1 (5 bases). The ends were cut back, 4 bases at V and 7 bases at J, with 16 bases in the middle. This CDR3 is 15 amino acids long. Germline CDR1 reads SEHNR; CDR2 reads FQNEAQ (reference sequence). The CDR3 DNA follows: TGTGCCAGCAGCTCCACTTCGGGGGTGGGTGAAAAACTGTTTTTT. This sequence encodes CASSSTSGVGEKLFF. Drawing the rest from reference TRBV7-9 and TRBJ1-4, the complete variable domain is DTGVSQNPRHKITKRGQNVTFRCDPISEHNRLYWYRQTLGQGPEFLTYFQNEAQLEKSRLLSDRFSAERPKGSFSTLEIQRTEQGDSAMYLCASSSTSGVGEKLFFGSGTQLSVL.

The chain has TRBV5-1 and TRBJ1-3; D unclear. CDR3 size: 14 residues. CDR1 and CDR2 from the germline V gene are SGHRS and YFSETQ. Trimming removed 5 bases from V and 4 bases from J, with 13 bases in between. The CDR3 is CASRPSSGGNTIYF. DNA of the CDR3: TGCGCCAGCAGACCGAGCTCGGGGGGAAACACCATATATTTT. The full variable domain, rest sourced from reference TRBV5-1 and TRBJ1-3, is KAGVTQTPRYLIKTRGQQVTLSCSPISGHRSVSWYQQTPGQGLQFLFEYFSETQRNKGNFPGRFSGRQFSNSRSEMNVSTLELGDSALYLCASRPSSGGNTIYFGEGSWLTVV.

This chain uses TRBV4-3 with TRBJ2-5; 9 nucleotides line up with TRBD2. CDR1 and CDR2 (germline): LGHNA, YSLEER. V gave up 2 bases and J gave up 5 bases; unmatched junction bases: 15. This CDR3 has 18 residues. The chain's CDR3 is CASSQISRALAGWETQYF. As DNA, the CDR3 is TGCGCCAGCAGCCAAATCTCTCGAGCCCTAGCGGGATGGGAGACCCAGTACTTC.

The chain carries TRBV5-1 and TRBJ1-1; TRBD1 might be the D (6 bases). Between the trimmed V and J ends, which lost 0 bases and 0 bases, there was a span of 6 bases. The CDR3 runs to 14 residues. From germline, CDR1 is SGHRS and CDR2 YFSETQ. The CDR3 sequence: CASSLGTVNTEAFF. The CDR3 DNA is TGCGCCAGCAGCTTGGGGACAGTGAACACTGAAGCTTTCTTT.

The chain carries TRBV28 and TRBJ2-2, with D hard to call. This CDR3 contains 12 residues. Germline assignment: CDR1 MDHEN and CDR2 SYDVKM. V was cut by 7 bases and J by 4 bases, with 7 bases left in between. The chain's CDR3 is CASTTGTGELFF. CDR3 nucleotide sequence: TGTGCCAGCACTACGGGCACCGGGGAGCTGTTTTTT.

V and J are TRBV7-6 and TRBJ2-2, with D possibly TRBD2 on 5 matching bases. The CDR3 is made up of 13 amino acids. Trimming stripped 0 bases from V and 6 bases from J, with 5 bases between. The germline V gene encodes CDR1 SGHVS and CDR2 FNYEAQ. As DNA, the CDR3 is TGTGCCAGCAGCTTAGCGGGAGCCGGGGAGCTGTTTTTT. Translated: CASSLAGAGELFF. The full variable domain, completed using reference TRBV7-6 and TRBJ2-2, is GAGVSQSPRYKVTKRGQDVALRCDPISGHVSLYWYRQALGQGPEFLTYFNYEAQQDKSGLPNDRFSAERPEGSISTLTIQRTEQRDSAMYRCASSLAGAGELFFGEGSRLTVL.

The chain couples TRBV19 to TRBJ2-7; D perhaps matches TRBD1 (6 bases). V was shortened by 1 base and J by 3 bases, with 13 bases between the two germline ends. Germline CDR1 is LNHDA and CDR2 is SQIVND (reference sequence). The CDR3 totals 15 residues. The CDR3 protein is CASSIGQTGFYEQYF. CDR3 in DNA: TGTGCCAGTAGTATAGGGCAGACAGGATTCTACGAGCAGTACTTC.

The chain uses TRBV5-1 and TRBJ2-1, with D perhaps TRBD1 (6 bases). This CDR3 comprises 16 residues. Germline values: CDR1 SGHRS, CDR2 YFSETQ. V was clipped by 4 bases and J by 2 bases, with 16 bases between them. CDR3 in DNA: TGCGCCAGCAGCACGACAGGACTTAGCGCCTACAATGAGCAGTTCTTC. Its translation: CASSTTGLSAYNEQFF.

This sequence joins TRBV5-1 and TRBJ1-2; D not resolved. The CDR3 totals 13 residues. Trimming cost V 0 bases and J 6 bases, with 9 bases left between them. The germline V gene encodes CDR1 SGHRS and CDR2 YFSETQ. This CDR3 is CASSLVEGHGYTF. The CDR3 DNA reads as TGCGCCAGCAGCTTGGTGGAGGGCCATGGCTACACCTTC.

The chain has TRBV18 and TRBJ1-1; the match to TRBD1 covers 7 bases. The CDR3 is made up of 16 amino acids. Germline V gives CDR1 KGHSH, CDR2 LQKENI. Trimming removed 2 bases from V and 3 bases from J; junction bases left unmatched: 9. The CDR3 here is CASSPFTGAVDTEAFF. CDR3 DNA sequence: TGTGCCAGCTCACCATTCACAGGGGCAGTTGACACTGAAGCTTTCTTT.

The V and J genes are TRBV5-6 and TRBJ1-5; 7 nucleotides line up with TRBD1. The CDR3 loop spans 13 amino acids. CDR1 is SGHDT and CDR2 is YYEEEE in the germline V gene. Trimming at V came to 2 bases and at J to 5 bases, leaving 1 base not matched to a gene. DNA for the CDR3: TGTGCCAGCAGCTTAGGGGGCTATCAGCCCCAGCATTTT. Protein sequence: CASSLGGYQPQHF.

This clone showed up just once. In DNA form, the CDR3 reads TGCGCCAGCAGCCAAACAGGGGCCCTAGGAAACACCATATATTTT. This gives the protein CASSQTGALGNTIYF. The rearrangement links TRBV4-3 to TRBJ1-3, with 7 bases fitting TRBD1. CDR3 length: 15 amino acids. Germline trimming cut 2 bases from V and 4 bases from J; bases unmatched to any gene: 5. The V gene's germline CDR1 is LGHNA and CDR2 YSLEER.

The chain couples TRBV29-1 to TRBJ1-1; D not certain. The germline gives CDR1 SQVTM, CDR2 ANQGSEA. The CDR3 length is 15 residues. V gave up 0 bases and J gave up 1 base, with 12 bases separating them. The DNA of the CDR3 is TGCAGCGTTGAAGAGAGCGTGGCTTCGAACACTGAAGCTTTCTTT. Translating it yields CSVEESVASNTEAFF.

This clone showed up just a few times. V usage is TRBV13 and J usage is TRBJ2-1, with 8 bases fitting TRBD2. The length of the CDR3 is 15 residues. Germline CDR1 is PRHDT and CDR2 is FYEKMQ (reference sequence). The J segment lost 10 bases and the V segment lost 0 bases, leaving 8 bases of the junction unmatched. The DNA of the CDR3 is TGTGCCAGCAGCTTAGGGCTAGCGGGCGATTTAGAGCAGTTCTTC. It specifies CASSLGLAGDLEQFF. The full variable domain, completed using reference TRBV13 and TRBJ2-1, is AAGVIQSPRHLIKEKRETATLKCYPIPRHDTVYWYQQGPGQDPQFLISFYEKMQSDKGSIPDRFSAQQFSDYHSELNMSSLELGDSALYFCASSLGLAGDLEQFFGPGTRLTVL.

This clone was observed a few times. The J gene is TRBJ2-7, the V gene TRBV18; D is perhaps TRBD2 (5 bases). The ends were cut back, 0 bases at V and 2 bases at J, with 11 bases in the middle. The germline CDR1 and CDR2 sequences are KGHSH and LQKENI. There are 15 residues in the CDR3. The CDR3 DNA sequence: TGTGCCAGCTCACCACCGTACGGGGATCCCTACGAGCAGTACTTC. The encoded protein is CASSPPYGDPYEQYF. Filled out from reference TRBV18 and TRBJ2-7, the complete variable domain reads NAGVMQNPRHLVRRRGQEARLRCSPMKGHSHVYWYRQLPEEGLKFMVYLQKENIIDESGMPKERFSAEFPKEGPSILRIQQVVRGDSAAYFCASSPPYGDPYEQYFGPGTRLTVT.

For this clone: Additional DNA sequences in this sample encode the identical CDR3. This sequence joins TRBV9 and TRBJ2-3, with 7 bases lining up with TRBD2. This CDR3 has 15 residues. CDR1 and CDR2 (germline): SGDLS, YYNGEE. Trimming at V came to 0 bases and at J to 3 bases, leaving 4 bases not matched to a gene. In nucleotides, the CDR3 is TGTGCCAGCAGCGTAGCGGGTAGCGGGACAGATACGCAGTATTTT. Its protein product is CASSVAGSGTDTQYF.

The chain uses TRBV19 and TRBJ1-4; D unclear. Per germline, CDR1 LNHDA and CDR2 SQIVND (reference sequence). The CDR3 is 14 residues long. Trimming removed 3 bases at V and 8 bases at J, with 13 bases between. This chain's CDR3 is CASSIPGRGEKLFF. The CDR3 bases are TGTGCCAGTAGTATCCCGGGGAGAGGGGAAAAACTGTTTTTT.

The gene calls are TRBV27 and TRBJ2-1; 12 bases are a match to TRBD2. This CDR3 spans 16 amino acids. Germline V gives CDR1 MNHEY, CDR2 SMNVEV (reference sequence). The V and J ends lost 3 bases and 4 bases, in that order; junction bases with no gene match: 4. CDR3 in amino acids: CASSFRGLAGYNEQFF. As DNA, the CDR3 is TGTGCCAGCAGTTTCCGAGGACTAGCGGGATACAATGAGCAGTTCTTC.

The chain uses TRBV7-2 and TRBJ2-7; D unclear. This CDR3 is 12 amino acids long. CDR1 and CDR2 from the germline V gene are SGHTA and FQGNSA. The V gene lost 5 bases and the J gene lost 0 bases, with 5 bases spanning the gap. The CDR3 protein is CASSTNSYEQYF. The CDR3 bases are TGTGCCAGCAGCACAAACTCCTACGAGCAGTACTTC. Together with reference TRBV7-2 and TRBJ2-7, the CDR3 gives the full variable domain: GAGVSQSPSNKVTEKGKDVELRCDPISGHTALYWYRQSLGQGLEFLIYFQGNSAPDKSGLPSDRFSAERTGGSVSTLTIQRTQQEDSAVYLCASSTNSYEQYFGPGTRLTVT.

The rearrangement links TRBV5-1 to TRBJ2-3; 9 bases fit TRBD2. CDR3 length: 18 residues. V was pared by 4 bases and J by 5 bases, with 17 bases of the junction left unmatched. Germline CDR1 reads SGHRS; CDR2 reads YFSETQ. In DNA form, the CDR3 reads TGCGCCAGCAGCCACACCGGCCCAGGAGCGGGAGGTGTAGATACGCAGTATTTT. Protein: CASSHTGPGAGGVDTQYF. Together with reference TRBV5-1 and TRBJ2-3, the CDR3 gives the full variable domain: KAGVTQTPRYLIKTRGQQVTLSCSPISGHRSVSWYQQTPGQGLQFLFEYFSETQRNKGNFPGRFSGRQFSNSRSEMNVSTLELGDSALYLCASSHTGPGAGGVDTQYFGPGTRLTVL.